The rows below give T cell receptor beta chains drawn from one sample of a study of cytomegalovirus exposure and HLA in healthy donors. Generated by immunoSEQ multiplex PCR, the TCRdb table keeps only in-frame clones and is missing some. The top ten clones hold about 9.4% of a sample with 150,000 or so clones, roughly 84% of them seen once. The sample was PBMCs. The origin of the receptors is a man aged 25 to 40 in good health and CMV-seropositive. The CDR3 runs from the conserved cysteine through the conserved F or W.

v_gene,j_gene,len,CDR3aa
TRBV7-3,TRBJ1-1,14,CASSSTGANTEAFF
TRBV9,TRBJ2-7,14,CASSSGQGVNEQYF
TRBV5-4,TRBJ2-2,14,CASSLVAIPGELFF
TRBV6-6,TRBJ2-5,13,CASSYVGLEPGDF
TRBV11-2,TRBJ1-2,13,CASSSQNRDGYTF
TRBV30,TRBJ1-4,13,CAWGSTTNEKLFF
TRBV15,TRBJ2-2,18,CATSRDLVAGWNTGELFF
TRBV9,TRBJ2-3,19,CASSVGSTSGDTSTDTQYF
TRBV18,TRBJ2-3,16,CASSPRASGYTDTQYF
TRBV6-4,TRBJ2-1,15,CASSSGQGFSDEQFF
TRBV6-4,TRBJ2-3,15,CASSSRLAGEDTQYF
TRBV5-1,TRBJ2-3,13,CASSGTGPDTQYF
TRBV2,TRBJ2-1,16,CASGRASGGIYNEQFF
TRBV2,TRBJ1-4,14,CASSLRVVNEKLFF
TRBV7-2,TRBJ1-2,13,CASSLGQGYGYTF
TRBV7-6,TRBJ2-7,17,CASSPFGQGRFSYEQYF
TRBV10-1,TRBJ2-2,14,CASSGAERTGELFF
TRBV5-5,TRBJ2-5,15,CASSLEAGGWGTQYF
TRBV30,TRBJ2-7,12,CAWSSLAEIKYF
TRBV10-3,TRBJ2-7,17,CAISEGASGRASYEQYF
TRBV6-5,TRBJ2-7,15,CASRTDRGSSYEQYF
TRBV6-6,TRBJ2-7,12,CASSSTSYEQYF
TRBV5-1,TRBJ2-2,15,CASSPRTGDTGELFF
TRBV2,TRBJ2-7,11,CASRTSGEQYF
TRBV9,TRBJ2-7,11,CASSPGQGQYF
TRBV6-5,TRBJ1-1,15,CASSYGGGAGTEAFF
TRBV18,TRBJ1-3,15,CASSPAPGARDTIYF
TRBV7-8,TRBJ2-3,16,CASSLVLAIRTDTQYF
TRBV18,TRBJ2-5,14,CASSPGGGLPSQYF
TRBV7-9,TRBJ1-3,19,CASSFPRDRVTSSGNTIYF
TRBV6-6,TRBJ2-3,16,CASSYSASEYTDTQYF
TRBV27,TRBJ1-5,13,CASSLFVNQPQHF
TRBV7-3,TRBJ2-2,14,CASSLSRFPGELFF
TRBV9,TRBJ1-2,14,CASSVEPPLRGYTF
TRBV9,TRBJ1-6,18,CASSTRRDRGTYNSPLHF
TRBV10-3,TRBJ2-3,16,CAISEQAGVGRDTQYF
TRBV5-6,TRBJ2-7,11,CASSSPYEQYF
TRBV27,TRBJ2-1,17,CASSLRTSGGLVNEQFF
TRBV7-2,TRBJ1-2,14,CASSTGQGVYGYTF
TRBV5-1,TRBJ2-3,16,CASSYLAGQYGDTQYF
TRBV29-1,TRBJ1-2,11,CSVPGGMGYTF
TRBV10-3,TRBJ1-2,15,CATSGQGSSGYGYTF
TRBV28,TRBJ1-1,13,CASSLYRNTEAFF
TRBV30,TRBJ1-2,15,CAWSVRAGGRFGYTF
TRBV2,TRBJ2-4,15,CASRTGTLAKNIQYF
TRBV7-9,TRBJ2-7,17,CASSLAPRGRSLYEQYF
TRBV7-8,TRBJ2-7,13,CASSLGGRDGQYF
TRBV10-3,TRBJ2-4,19,CAISESGAGLAGTKNIQYF
TRBV20-1,TRBJ2-7,11,CSAGQGAEQYF
TRBV13,TRBJ2-5,14,CASSDETGGETQYF
TRBV27,TRBJ2-5,14,CASSLGLALETQYF
TRBV28,TRBJ2-7,17,CASSFSGLAKRTYEQYF
TRBV9,TRBJ2-1,16,CASTHQAKSPRNEQFF
TRBV9,TRBJ2-1,14,CASSDGTQNNEQFF
TRBV7-7,TRBJ2-5,14,CASSQSTGQETQYF
TRBV5-4,TRBJ2-3,12,CASSLEGYTQYF
TRBV9,TRBJ1-2,10,CASSVGSYTF
TRBV7-8,TRBJ2-7,16,CASSNWGQGFSYEQYF
TRBV27,TRBJ2-7,14,CASSTTGQGYEQYF
TRBV7-9,TRBJ2-2,15,CASTLPGEATGELFF